The clone carrying this T cell receptor beta chain was found many times. TCR beta CDR3 regions were amplified from RNA. A first-round RT-PCR of the TCR CDR3 used the HTBI primer set. TCRdb re-analysed the multiplex PCR reads in MiXCR, keeping a single row per CDR3 protein. The sample lists over 350,000 distinct CDR3 sequences, about 15% occurring once. These data come from a study of T cells in Graves' hyperthyroidism and ophthalmopathy. The CDR3 length is 14 residues. Germline loops: CDR1 KGHSH, CDR2 LQKENI. The V and J ends lost 2 bases and 3 bases respectively, with 10 bases between them. The rearrangement joins TRBV18 to TRBJ1-1; weak D call: TRBD1 (6 bases). The sequencing sample was made of blood. This receptor was obtained from a man between 18 and 35 years old with Graves' ophthalmopathy. This chain's CDR3 is CASSPFGQYTEAFF. CDR3 in DNA: TGTGCCAGCTCACCATTCGGACAGTACACTGAAGCTTTCTTT.